The clone carrying this T cell receptor (beta chain) was detected ten times or more. The data were taken from a study of CD8 T cells in ankylosing spondylitis. Germline V gives CDR1 LNHNV, CDR2 YYDKDF (reference sequence). Trimming took 3 bases from V and 8 from J, leaving 10 bases between them. The CDR3 consists of 13 residues. Using its own MiXCR run on the 5' RACE reads, TCRdb lists one record per CDR3 protein. The repertoire includes more than 300,000 distinct CDR3 sequences, 11% of them detected once, and roughly 9% sits in the top ten. This TCR was recovered from a female donor with ankylosing spondylitis or in good health (not recorded which). This chain links TRBV15 with TRBJ2-2; no clear D. The sequenced sample consisted of blood, either unsorted or a sorted T cell fraction (not recorded which). In DNA, the CDR3 is TGTGCCACCAGCAGCCAGCGCCCTGGGGAGCTGTTTTTT. This gives the protein CATSSQRPGELFF.